This TCR beta chain was recovered during a study of PD-1 blockade in classical Hodgkin lymphoma. Documented time point: cycle 4 day 1 (C4D1), after around six weeks of nivolumab. Each and every patient relapsed after autologous stem cell transplantation, and patients got differing brentuximab vedotin exposure. Assay: immunoSEQ multiplex PCR; the TCRdb copy retains only in-frame clones and omits some. The sample consists of just under 65,000 clones, approximately 94% of them appearing once. This CDR3 contains 14 residues. Germline V CDR1 and CDR2: PRHDT, FYEKMQ (reference sequence). V was shortened by 5 bases and J by 7 bases, with 15 bases between the two germline ends.

This rearrangement joins TRBV13 to TRBJ2-1, with TRBD2 as a possible D gene (5 bases). The source is a human donor with classical Hodgkin lymphoma. The input for sequencing was peripheral blood mononuclear cells (PBMCs), taken before the fourth cycle of nivolumab. The DNA of the CDR3 is TGTGCCAGCAGCCCCTTTCGGGGAAGAAATGAGCAGTTCTTC. Amino acid sequence: CASSPFRGRNEQFF.